This TCR beta chain comes out of a study of T cell responses to AZD1222 COVID-19 vaccine. Whole-study findings and limits: Vaccine-related CD4 TCRs covered spike, predominating at 160-218 and 743-854.

The assay was immunoSEQ multiplex PCR, and TCRdb's table has in-frame clones only and misses some. The sample lists about 88,000 clones; about 90% were seen once. The germline V gene has CDR1 MNHEY and CDR2 SVGEGT. J was trimmed by 2 bases and V by 6 bases; bases with no gene match: 10. The CDR3 runs to 16 residues. As regards this clone: Its antigen is undetermined.

The sequenced sample was peripheral blood, obtained on day 0 of AZD1222 vaccination. This chain links TRBV6-2 or TRBV6-3 with TRBJ1-5, with 7 bases fitting TRBD1. This receptor was taken from an adult in good health. The CDR3 here is CASSPNTGVGNQPQHF. In nucleotides, the CDR3 is TGTGCCAGCAGCCCGAACACAGGGGTTGGCAATCAGCCCCAGCATTTT.